This T cell receptor beta chain is drawn from a study of T-cell memory formation after mild COVID-19. V lost 5 bases and J lost 5, with 12 bases in between. Per the germline V gene, CDR1 is SGHVS and CDR2 is FNYEAQ. This CDR3 region has 14 residues. A remark on this clonotype: Its antigen is undetermined.

Overall study results and limits: Contracting clones from day 15 to 85 showed balanced CD4/CD8; later expanders favored CD4+.

One entry per CDR3 protein results from TCRdb running MiXCR on the 5' RACE reads. The table lists 470,000 or so distinct CDR3 sequences, 20% of them singletons. Sample: PBMCs or a T cell subset sorted from them (not recorded which). V usage is TRBV7-6 and J usage is TRBJ2-2; unclear D gene. The clonotype was recovered from an adult woman who had mild COVID-19 (a few samples of this study predate the infection). Cell type and time point are not known. CDR3 bases: TGTGCCAGCAGCGCCGAGGAGTTTACCGGGGAGCTGTTTTTT. It yields the protein CASSAEEFTGELFF.